The present T cell receptor beta chain was sequenced within a study of tumor-infiltrating lymphocytes in primary liver carcinoma. Germline loops: CDR1 MDHEN, CDR2 SYDVKM. The CDR3 is 18 amino acids. V was trimmed by 8 bases and J by 0 bases, leaving 20 bases between them. As regards this clonotype: Its antigen is unidentified.

Co-extracted RNA and DNA came from about 19-30 mg of unsorted bulk tissue. Patients were treatment-naive with chronic HBV infection. Each tumor was sampled at four poles and its centre. Tumor samples uniformly had over 80% viable tumor cells. Study-wide points: Detection in all five tumor regions applied to only about 7-25% of top clones.

cDNA specific to TCR beta was made from approximately 0.55 ug of total RNA, with a constant-region primer employed for priming. Sequencing libraries for TCR beta derived from three nested multiplex PCR rounds that used slightly modified ARM-PCR. Two initial PCR rounds of about 11 cycles each paired TRBV1-TRBV30 forward primers with a C-beta reverse primer. Using its own MiXCR run on the multiplex PCR reads, TCRdb lists one record per CDR3 protein. The table lists over 35,000 distinct CDR3 sequences, approximately 73% of them singletons. This TCR was recovered from a middle-aged man with primary liver carcinoma and hepatitis B virus infection. The V gene is TRBV28, the J gene TRBJ2-6; D possibly corresponds to TRBD2 (5 bases). The source material was liver tumor tissue from sampling region 2. Subset given: tumor region T2, inferior pole. The CDR3 reads CASGRGETVLSGANVLTF. The CDR3 bases are TGTGCCAGCGGCCGGGGTGAGACCGTCCTCTCTGGGGCCAACGTCCTGACTTTC.